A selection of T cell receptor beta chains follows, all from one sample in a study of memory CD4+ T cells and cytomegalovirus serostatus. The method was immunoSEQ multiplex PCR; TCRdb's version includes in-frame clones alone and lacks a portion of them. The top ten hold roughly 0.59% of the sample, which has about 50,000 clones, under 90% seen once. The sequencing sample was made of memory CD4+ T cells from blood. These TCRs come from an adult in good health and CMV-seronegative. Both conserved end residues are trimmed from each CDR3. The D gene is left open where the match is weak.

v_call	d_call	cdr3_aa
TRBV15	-	ATSPGFGEQY
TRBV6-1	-	ACTPGTGNSPLH
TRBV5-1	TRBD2	ASSPRPGTSGGGETQY
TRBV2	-	ASSDQGPSNSPLH
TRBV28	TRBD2	ASSRRALAGGNTGELF
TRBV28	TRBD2	ASSPPLGAGGDTQY
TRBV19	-	ASRVTPNTEAF
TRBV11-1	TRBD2	ASSRRGGNTGELF
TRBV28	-	ASSGFPRRGLQAF
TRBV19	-	ASHKGFKEPQH
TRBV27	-	ASSLSGVNQPQH
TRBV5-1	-	ASRAGGNTEAF
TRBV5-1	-	ASSLGLGSPLH
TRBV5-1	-	ASSLGISGANVLT
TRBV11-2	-	ASSLDLPAPGGAF
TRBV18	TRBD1	ASSPGTGLPRNYGYT
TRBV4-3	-	ASSQGLASYNEQF
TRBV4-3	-	ASSQDDRPYGYT
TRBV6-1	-	ASTMVTYEQY
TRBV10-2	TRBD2	ASRPGLNTDTQY
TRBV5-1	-	ASSLVGGLSTDTQY
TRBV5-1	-	ASSPATNTEAF
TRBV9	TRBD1	ASSEWTGAWYEQY
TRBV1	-	TSRARNTEAF
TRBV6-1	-	ASSETWNTEAF
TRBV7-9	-	ASSLGGGGTYQETQY
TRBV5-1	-	ASSLLGLGTNEKLF
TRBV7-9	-	ASSLGLGDPGEPQH
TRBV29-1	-	SVRDGGNQPQH
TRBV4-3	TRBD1	ASSQVTGGWDGYT
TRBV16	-	ASSQSWGNGEKLF
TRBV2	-	ASSETPGSLGKETQY
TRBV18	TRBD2	ASSPGLAGDTQY
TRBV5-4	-	ASSPAGGETQY
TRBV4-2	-	ASSQDLQETQY